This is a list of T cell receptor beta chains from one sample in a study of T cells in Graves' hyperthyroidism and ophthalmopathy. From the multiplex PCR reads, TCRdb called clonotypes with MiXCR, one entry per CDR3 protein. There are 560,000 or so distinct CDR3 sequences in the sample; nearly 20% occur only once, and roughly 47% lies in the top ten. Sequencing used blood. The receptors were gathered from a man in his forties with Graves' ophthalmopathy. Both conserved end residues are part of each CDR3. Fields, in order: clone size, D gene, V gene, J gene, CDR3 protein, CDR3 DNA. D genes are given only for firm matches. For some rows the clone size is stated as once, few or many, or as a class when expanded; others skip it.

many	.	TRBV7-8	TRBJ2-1	CASSYLGGHEQFF	TGTGCCAGCAGCTACCTCGGGGGACATGAGCAGTTCTTC
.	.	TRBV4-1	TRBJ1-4	CASSHLITSEKLFF	TGCGCCAGCAGCCACTTAATTACGAGTGAAAAACTGTTTTTT
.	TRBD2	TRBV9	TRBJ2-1	CASSGSGGNNEQFF	TGTGCCAGCAGCGGGAGCGGGGGCAACAATGAGCAGTTCTTC
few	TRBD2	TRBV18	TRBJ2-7	CASSPIYGGNNYEQYF	TGTGCCAGCTCACCTATCTACGGGGGGAATAACTACGAGCAGTACTTC
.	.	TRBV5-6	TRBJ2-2	CASSQRKLNTGELFF	TGTGCCAGCAGCCAGAGGAAGCTGAACACCGGGGAGCTGTTTTTT
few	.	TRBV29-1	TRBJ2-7	CSVVWTATYEQYF	TGCAGCGTTGTTTGGACAGCCACCTACGAGCAGTACTTC
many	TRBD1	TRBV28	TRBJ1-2	CASRTTGVLGGVDYGYTF	TGTGCCAGCAGGACGACAGGGGTGCTAGGTGGAGTAGACTATGGCTACACCTTC
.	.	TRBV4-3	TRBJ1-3	CASSQDSQTGNTIYF	TGCGCCAGCAGCCAAGATTCCCAAACTGGAAACACCATATATTTT
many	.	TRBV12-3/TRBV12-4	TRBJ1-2	CASINEIWRVYGYTF	TGTGCCAGCATCAACGAAATATGGCGGGTCTATGGCTACACCTTC
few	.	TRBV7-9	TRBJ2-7	CASSPLAGQAYEQYF	TGTGCCAGCAGCCCCTTGGCAGGGCAAGCCTACGAGCAGTACTTC
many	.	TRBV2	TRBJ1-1	CASSEGMEAFF	TGTGCCAGCAGTGAAGGAATGGAGGCTTTCTTT
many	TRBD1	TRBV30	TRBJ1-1	CAWSALGQGAALNTEAFF	TGTGCCTGGAGTGCCTTGGGACAGGGGGCTGCCTTGAACACTGAAGCTTTCTTT
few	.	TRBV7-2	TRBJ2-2	CASSLIRFPNTGELFF	TGTGCCAGCAGCTTAATCAGGTTTCCGAACACCGGGGAGCTGTTTTTT
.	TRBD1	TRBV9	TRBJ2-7	CASSAHAGTGTYEQYF	TGTGCCAGCAGCGCGCATGCAGGGACAGGAACCTACGAGCAGTACTTC
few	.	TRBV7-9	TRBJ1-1	CASSPMTEAFF	TGTGCCAGCAGCCCCATGACTGAAGCTTTCTTT
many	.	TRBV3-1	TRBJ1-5	CASSQGVRQPQHF	TGTGCCAGCAGCCAGGGGGTGAGGCAGCCCCAGCATTTT
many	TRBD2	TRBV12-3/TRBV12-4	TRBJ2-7	CASSPLGGGYEQYF	TGTGCCAGCAGTCCCTTGGGCGGGGGATACGAGCAGTACTTC
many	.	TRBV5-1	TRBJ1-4	CASSLRGNEKLFF	TGCGCCAGCAGCTTGCGAGGAAATGAAAAACTGTTTTTT
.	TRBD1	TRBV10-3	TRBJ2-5	CAINPGQGTETQYF	TGTGCCATCAACCCGGGACAGGGGACAGAGACCCAGTACTTC
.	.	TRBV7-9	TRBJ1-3	CASSSRTAGNTIYF	TGTGCCAGCAGCTCCAGGACGGCTGGAAACACCATATATTTT
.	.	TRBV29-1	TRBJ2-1	CSVEQGTYNEQFF	TGCAGCGTTGAACAGGGGACCTACAATGAGCAGTTCTTC
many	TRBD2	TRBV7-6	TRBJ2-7	CASSLAPGGSYEQYF	TGTGCCAGCAGCTTAGCGCCGGGGGGGTCCTACGAGCAGTACTTC
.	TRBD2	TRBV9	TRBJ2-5	CASSEWAPGLAGGLGETQYF	TGTGCCAGCAGCGAGTGGGCCCCGGGACTAGCGGGAGGATTAGGAGAGACCCAGTACTTC
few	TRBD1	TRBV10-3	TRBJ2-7	CAISVGQGASEQYF	TGTGCCATCAGTGTCGGACAGGGGGCTAGCGAGCAGTACTTC
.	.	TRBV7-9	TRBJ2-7	CASSPRGPGAYEQYF	TGTGCCAGCAGCCCTCGCGGACCGGGCGCCTACGAGCAGTACTTC
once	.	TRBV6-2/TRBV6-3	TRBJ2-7	CASSPPGPVYEQYF	TGTGCCAGCAGTCCGCCGGGACCAGTTTACGAGCAGTACTTC
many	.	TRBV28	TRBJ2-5	CASSNGQARETQYF	TGTGCCAGCAGTAACGGGCAGGCCAGGGAGACCCAGTACTTC
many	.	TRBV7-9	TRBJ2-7	CASSLGRYEQYF	TGTGCCAGCAGCTTAGGCCGCTACGAGCAGTACTTC
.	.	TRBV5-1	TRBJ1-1	CASSFRHSQGAFF	TGCGCCAGCAGCTTTCGACATTCCCAAGGCGCTTTCTTT
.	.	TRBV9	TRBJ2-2	CASRTDTYTGELFF	TGTGCCAGCAGAACCGACACCTACACCGGGGAGCTGTTTTTT